These 17 T cell receptor beta chains share one sample of origin, sequenced in a study of OX40 agonist ivuxolimab in advanced cancers. TCRdb's table, derived via immunoSEQ multiplex PCR, lists solely in-frame clones and lacks some. This table has tens of thousands of clones, roughly 80% appearing once. The sample consisted of CD4+ or CD8+ T cells sorted from blood, taken in a trial of the OX40 agonist ivuxolimab. All receptors derive from an adult with an advanced solid tumor such as melanoma, head and neck, liver or kidney cancer.

The rearrangement uses TRBV20-1 and TRBJ2-1; D is ambiguous. Trimming removed 4 bases at V and 4 bases at J, with 5 bases between. CDR1 is DFQATT and CDR2 is SNEGSKA in the germline V gene (reference sequence). This CDR3 is built from 11 residues. The CDR3 sequence: CSAMNYNEQFF. The CDR3 bases are TGCAGTGCTATGAATTACAATGAGCAGTTCTTC.

V is TRBV2 and J is TRBJ2-4; D may be TRBD2 (5 bases). Germline V CDR1 and CDR2: SNHLY, FYNNEI. V dropped 3 bases and J dropped 5 bases, with 5 bases sitting between them. This CDR3 is 12 amino acids long. CDR3 sequence reads: CASSEGENIQYF. The CDR3 DNA reads as TGTGCCAGCAGTGAGGGAGAAAACATTCAGTACTTC. The variable domain in full, with the rest retrieved from reference TRBV2 and TRBJ2-4, is EPEVTQTPSHQVTQMGQEVILRCVPISNHLYFYWYRQILGQKVEFLVSFYNNEISEKSEIFDDQFSVERPDGSNFTLKIRSTKLEDSAMYFCASSEGENIQYFGAGTRLSVL.

The chain links TRBV18 to TRBJ1-1, with D unclear. The CDR3 contains 13 residues. Looked up from germline, CDR1 is KGHSH and CDR2 is LQKENI. V was cut by 2 bases and J by 3 bases, with 7 bases left in between. Written as DNA, the CDR3 is TGTGCCAGCTCACCAGGTGGGGACACTGAAGCTTTCTTT. Residues: CASSPGGDTEAFF.

This clone was found once. The J gene is TRBJ2-3, the V gene TRBV9, with TRBD1 as a possible D gene (6 bases). V shed 4 bases and J shed 4 bases, with 22 bases lying between them. CDR3 size: 17 residues. Per the germline V gene, CDR1 is SGDLS and CDR2 is YYNGEE. The CDR3 protein is CASSLGFTGNGPDTQYF. The DNA of the CDR3 is TGTGCCAGCAGCTTAGGCTTTACAGGGAATGGACCAGATACGCAGTATTTT.

V is TRBV5-6 and J is TRBJ2-4, with D possibly being TRBD1 or TRBD2 (5 bases each). This CDR3 contains 19 residues. V was pared by 1 base and J by 1 base, with 21 bases between. The V gene's germline CDR1 is SGHDT and CDR2 YYEEEE. The CDR3 region is CASSLLFRDLDGAKNIQYF. The CDR3 DNA sequence: TGTGCCAGCAGCTTGTTATTCCGGGACCTGGACGGGGCCAAAAACATTCAGTACTTC.

This clone was observed a few times. V and J are TRBV4-1 and TRBJ2-7, with 10 bases lining up with TRBD2. Germline-derived CDR1 and CDR2 are MGHRA and YSYEKL. Trimming took 1 base from V and 5 from J; bases not matched to a gene: 5. The CDR3 length is 15 residues. The CDR3 sequence: CASSQGGGLADEQYF. CDR3 in DNA: TGCGCCAGCAGCCAAGGGGGAGGACTAGCGGACGAGCAGTACTTC.

The V gene is TRBV6-5, the J gene TRBJ2-3; TRBD1 is a possible D gene (5 bases). V shed 2 bases and J shed 4 bases, with 13 bases lying between them. CDR3 length equals 15 residues. Germline V gene data show CDR1 as MNHEY and CDR2 as SVGAGI. CDR3 DNA sequence: TGTGCCAGCAGTTACGGGGCAGGGTTTTCAGATACGCAGTATTTT. This gives the protein CASSYGAGFSDTQYF.

This chain uses TRBV7-2 with TRBJ1-5; TRBD1 matches at 9 bases. There are 14 residues in the CDR3. Trimming took 10 bases from V and 3 from J; bases not matched to a gene: 7. Germline V gene lookup returns CDR1 SGHTA and CDR2 FQGNSA. CDR3 residues: CATRDRDYNQPQHF. The DNA for the CDR3 is TGTGCCACCCGGGACAGGGACTACAATCAGCCCCAGCATTTT.

The rearrangement joins TRBV2 to TRBJ1-5, with 7 bases that match TRBD1. The V gene end was trimmed by 1 base and the J gene end by 5 bases; junction bases not matched to a gene: 5. The CDR3 consists of 15 residues. Germline CDR1 reads SNHLY; CDR2 reads FYNNEI. CDR3 in amino acids: CASSEGNRGYQPQHF. As DNA, the CDR3 is TGTGCCAGCAGTGAAGGAAACAGGGGATATCAGCCCCAGCATTTT. Full variable domain (rest looked up from reference TRBV2 and TRBJ1-5): EPEVTQTPSHQVTQMGQEVILRCVPISNHLYFYWYRQILGQKVEFLVSFYNNEISEKSEIFDDQFSVERPDGSNFTLKIRSTKLEDSAMYFCASSEGNRGYQPQHFGDGTRLSIL.

The V call is TRBV7-3, the J call TRBJ2-5; 9 bases agree with TRBD1. CDR1 SGHTA and CDR2 FQGTGA come from the germline V gene. With 5 bases clipped from V and 2 bases from J, the junction kept 3 bases outside the gene matches. This CDR3 has 14 amino acids. The CDR3 region is CASSRGQGQETQYF. The CDR3 nucleotides are TGTGCCAGCAGCCGTGGACAGGGGCAAGAGACCCAGTACTTC.

The chain carries TRBV14 and TRBJ1-5; the D is unclear. The CDR3 is made up of 15 amino acids. V was trimmed by 0 bases and J by 4 bases, leaving 10 bases between them. Germline values: CDR1 SGHDN, CDR2 FVKESK. The CDR3 bases are TGTGCCAGCAGCCAAGAGCAAGCAATTAATCAGCCCCAGCATTTT. Its protein product is CASSQEQAINQPQHF.

The chain links TRBV12-2 to TRBJ1-1. TRBV12-2 is reported as a pseudogene. There are 18 residues in the CDR3. The CDR3 nucleotides are TGTGCAAGTCGCTTAGCCGAGGGGCAGGGAACGGAGAACACTGAAGCTTTCTTT. Its translation: CASRLAEGQGTENTEAFF.

This clone showed up just once. The V gene is TRBV5-4, the J gene TRBJ2-3; TRBD2 matches 12 bases. V lost 4 bases, J lost 6 bases, and 3 bases stayed unmatched. Looked up from germline, CDR1 is SGHNT and CDR2 is YYREEE (reference sequence). The CDR3 is 14 residues long. The CDR3 DNA sequence: TGTGCCAGCAGCCCCGGGACTAGCGGGGATACGCAGTATTTT. Translated: CASSPGTSGDTQYF.

This clone appeared a few times. This chain connects TRBV5-1 to TRBJ2-2; D is possibly TRBD1 (5 bases). CDR1 is SGHRS and CDR2 is YFSETQ in the germline V gene. The germline V and J ends were trimmed by 4 bases and 1 base, with 17 bases remaining between them. The CDR3 is 17 amino acids. CDR3 sequence: CASSPTVSLLNTGELFF. The DNA of the CDR3 is TGCGCCAGCAGCCCGACAGTATCATTATTGAACACCGGGGAGCTGTTTTTT.

This rearrangement joins TRBV5-4 to TRBJ2-1; 9 nucleotides agree with TRBD2. Germline CDR1 reads SGHNT; CDR2 reads YYREEE (reference sequence). The CDR3 runs 16 residues. Trimming cost V 5 bases and J 6 bases; bases outside gene matches: 12. The CDR3 spells CASRPREAGGSNEQFF. In nucleotides, the CDR3 is TGTGCCAGCAGGCCGAGGGAAGCGGGAGGCTCCAATGAGCAGTTCTTC.

CDR3 sequence: CASSIVWSSGRHEQYV. The DNA for the CDR3 is TGTGCCAGTAGTATAGTCTGGAGTAGCGGGAGGCACGAGCAGTACGTC. The V and J genes are TRBV19 and TRBJ2-7; 10 bases map to TRBD2. The CDR3 is 16 amino acids. Per germline, CDR1 LNHDA and CDR2 SQIVND (reference sequence). J was trimmed by 5 bases and V by 1 base; bases with no gene match: 8.

This sequence joins TRBV16 and TRBJ1-5; D gene unclear. The germline gives CDR1 KGHSY, CDR2 FQNENV. This CDR3 is built from 15 residues. Trimming stripped 0 bases from V and 3 bases from J, with 9 bases between. The CDR3: CASSQSMDINQPQHF. CDR3 in DNA: TGTGCCAGCAGCCAATCGATGGATATCAATCAGCCCCAGCATTTT. The complete variable domain, with remaining parts taken from reference TRBV16 and TRBJ1-5, reads GEEVAQTPKHLVRGEGQKAKLYCAPIKGHSYVFWYQQVLKNEFKFLISFQNENVFDETGMPKERFSAKCLPNSPCSLEIQATKLEDSAVYFCASSQSMDINQPQHFGDGTRLSIL.